This T cell receptor (beta chain) was sequenced during a study of blood T cell repertoires in COVID-19. About the study: The analysed material was cDNA or gDNA that came from T cells, B-cell-depleted T cells, or PBMCs.

Trimming took 10 bases from V and 5 from J; bases not matched to a gene: 18. Germline CDR1 and CDR2: MNHEY and SMNVEV (reference sequence). CDR3 size: 16 residues. How the authors handled the data: It was from reference gene primer amplification that nucleated cell counts were estimated. Sequenced by immunoSEQ multiplex PCR; TCRdb stores in-frame clones only, minus some. The V and J calls and clone size are taken from that table; D and trimming were inferred from the DNA. Here the sample spans about 120,000 clones, about four fifths being singletons. Input material: peripheral blood. The sequence came from a man aged 55-75 years with acute or convalescent COVID-19. The chain employs TRBV27 and TRBJ2-7; 9 bases are shared with TRBD2. The DNA for the CDR3 is TGTGCCAACAGGGGTGGTGTAGCGGGAGTGAGGGACGAGCAGTACTTC. This codes for CANRGGVAGVRDEQYF.